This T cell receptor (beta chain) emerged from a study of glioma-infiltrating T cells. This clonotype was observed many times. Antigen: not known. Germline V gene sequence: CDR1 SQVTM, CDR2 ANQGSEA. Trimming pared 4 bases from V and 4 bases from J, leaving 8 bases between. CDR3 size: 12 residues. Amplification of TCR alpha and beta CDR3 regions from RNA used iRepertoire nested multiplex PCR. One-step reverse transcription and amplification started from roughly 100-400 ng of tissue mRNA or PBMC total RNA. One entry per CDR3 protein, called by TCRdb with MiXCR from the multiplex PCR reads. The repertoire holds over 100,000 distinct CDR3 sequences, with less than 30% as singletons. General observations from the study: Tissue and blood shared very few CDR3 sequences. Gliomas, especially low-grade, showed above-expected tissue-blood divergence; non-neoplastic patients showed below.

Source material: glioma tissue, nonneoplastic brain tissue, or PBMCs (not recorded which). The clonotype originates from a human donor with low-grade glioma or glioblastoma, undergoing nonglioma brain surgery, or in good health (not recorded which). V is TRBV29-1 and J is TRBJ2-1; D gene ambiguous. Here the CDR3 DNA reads TGCAGCGTTGTAAACGGTTACAATGAGCAGTTCTTC. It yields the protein CSVVNGYNEQFF.